Shown below are 6 T cell receptor beta chains from a single sample sequenced in a study of technical replicates of blood from a few donors. The repertoire was sequenced with immunoSEQ multiplex PCR; TCRdb's copy has only in-frame clones and lacks some. This sample has roughly 60,000 clones, with 85% to 90% found just once. The sample comprised PBMCs. Receptor source: a human donor in good health. Some clones in this sample may be carry-over from other donors' samples.

The table lists this clone with a count of one. The V call is TRBV9, the J call TRBJ2-7; 11 bases are a match to TRBD2. V was pared by 3 bases and J by 5 bases, with 4 bases of the junction left unmatched. CDR3 length: 14 residues. Germline CDR1 reads SGDLS; CDR2 reads YYNGEE. CDR3 protein: CASSGLAGFHEQYF. The CDR3 region has the DNA TGTGCCAGCAGCGGACTAGCGGGATTCCACGAGCAGTACTTC.

The chain has TRBV4-1 and TRBJ2-6, with D hard to call. This CDR3 spans 16 amino acids. Germline-derived CDR1 and CDR2 are MGHRA and YSYEKL. Between the trimmed V and J ends, which lost 0 bases and 0 bases, there was a span of 6 bases. CDR3 loop: CASSQDRNSGANVLTF. In nucleotides, the CDR3 is TGCGCCAGCAGCCAAGACAGGAACTCTGGGGCCAACGTCCTGACTTTC.

The rearrangement links TRBV20-1 to TRBJ1-1, with D tentatively TRBD1 (6 bases). The CDR3 is 11 residues long. Germline CDR1 DFQATT, CDR2 SNEGSKA (reference sequence). The CDR3 nucleotides read TGCAGCCAGCCGAGGGGGACTGAAGCTTTCTTT. Translation gives CSQPRGTEAFF.

The chain recombines TRBV10-3 with TRBJ2-2; TRBD1 aligns across 7 bases. This CDR3 has 16 residues. CDR1 and CDR2 (germline): ENHRY, SYGVKD. After removal of 7 bases from V and 3 bases from J, the junction contained 11 bases not matched to a gene. The CDR3 DNA follows: TGTGCCATCAAATCAAGTAGGGGGCTGGACACCGGGGAGCTGTTTTTT. Protein product: CAIKSSRGLDTGELFF.

The chain combines TRBV30 with TRBJ2-7; 7 nucleotides align to TRBD1. Per the germline V gene, CDR1 is GTSNPN and CDR2 is SVGIG (reference sequence). The CDR3 covers 13 residues. The V segment lost 1 base and the J segment 2 bases; nucleotides outside the gene matches: 2. CDR3 nucleotide sequence: TGTGCCTGGAGTGAAGACAGGGCCTACGAGCAGTACTTC. Amino acids: CAWSEDRAYEQYF.

The chain has TRBV7-2 and TRBJ2-5; TRBD1 matches 10 bases. Germline V lookup: CDR1 SGHTA, CDR2 FQGNSA. This CDR3 is 14 amino acids long. The trim removed 5 bases at V and 5 bases at J, leaving 5 bases unmatched. In nucleotides, the CDR3 is TGTGCCAGCAGCACGGACAGGGGGAGGGAGACCCAGTACTTC. Translation gives CASSTDRGRETQYF.